This T cell receptor beta chain was found in a study of blood T cell repertoires in COVID-19. Study summary: COVID-19 samples from acute and convalescent phases originated in the United States, Italy and Spain.

Per the original methods: Counts of nucleated cells, estimated from reference gene primer amplification, were obtained. Here immunoSEQ multiplex PCR was the method, and the copy in TCRdb shows in-frame clones only, minus some. For V, J and clone size, that table is used; D and trimming come from the DNA. The sample includes some 150,000 clones, 80% to 85% seen only once; the top ten take around 4%. CDR1 and CDR2 (germline): MDHEN, SYDVKM. CDR3 length equals 13 residues. V was trimmed by 7 bases and J by 8 bases, leaving 15 bases between them. The specimen was peripheral blood. This clonotype originated in a woman aged 60-75 years with acute or convalescent COVID-19. The chain carries TRBV28 and TRBJ1-5; D is ambiguous. The CDR3 here is CASNHQFTEPQHF. The CDR3, as DNA: TGTGCCAGCAACCATCAGTTTACAGAGCCCCAGCATTTT.